This passage covers 21 T cell receptor beta chains from one sample sequenced in a study of blood T cell repertoires in COVID-19. Some clones are missing from TCRdb's copy, which holds only in-frame ones; the method was immunoSEQ multiplex PCR. The data contain 290,000 or so clones, roughly nine tenths of them singletons. The sequenced sample was PBMCs or T cells enriched from blood (not recorded which). All receptors derive from a woman between 18 and 29 years old who had recovered from COVID-19.

V and J are TRBV7-9 and TRBJ1-4; perhaps TRBD1 as D (5 bases). The CDR3 is 15 residues long. V lost 5 bases, J lost 6 bases, and 16 bases lay in between. Germline CDR1 is SEHNR and CDR2 is FQNEAQ (reference sequence). DNA of the CDR3: TGTGCCAGCAGCCCTTCCGGAGGGGAAGATGAAAAACTGTTTTTT. As protein: CASSPSGGEDEKLFF.

The chain couples TRBV25-1 to TRBJ2-7, with 8 bases matching TRBD2. Losses at the gene ends were 4 bases for V and 3 bases for J; bases not matched to a gene: 5. The CDR3 extends over 14 amino acids. CDR1 is MGHDK and CDR2 is SYGVNS in the germline V gene. CDR3 residues: CASSARGGGYEQYF. The CDR3 DNA is TGTGCCAGCAGTGCCCGGGGGGGCGGCTACGAGCAGTACTTC.

V gene TRBV2 combines with J gene TRBJ1-6; D remains unclear. The CDR3 spans 14 residues. Trimming removed 6 bases from V and 3 bases from J, with 9 bases in between. Germline CDR1 and CDR2: SNHLY and FYNNEI. The CDR3 loop is CASRTEVYNSPLHF. The CDR3 coding sequence is TGTGCCAGCAGAACAGAAGTCTATAATTCACCCCTCCACTTT.

The rearrangement joins TRBV7-2 to TRBJ2-3; the match to TRBD2 covers 8 bases. V dropped 5 bases and J dropped 1; count of bases not matched to a gene: 8. Germline V gene lookup returns CDR1 SGHTA and CDR2 FQGNSA. The CDR3 has 16 residues. Written as DNA, the CDR3 is TGTGCCAGCAGCGCCTCTGGGCGGGGGGGCACAGATACGCAGTATTTT. Translated: CASSASGRGGTDTQYF.

This chain links TRBV29-1 with TRBJ1-2; no clear D. The CDR3 length is 16 residues. Germline V gene data show CDR1 as SQVTM and CDR2 as ANQGSEA. V was shortened by 5 bases and J by 0 bases, with 19 bases between the two germline ends. The CDR3 loop reads CSVKSLGGPSNYGYTF. CDR3 bases: TGCAGCGTTAAAAGTTTGGGAGGGCCGTCTAACTATGGCTACACCTTC.

V and J are TRBV6-6 and TRBJ1-1, with D possibly being TRBD1 (6 bases). Trimming stripped 5 bases from V and 4 bases from J, with 17 bases between. CDR3 length equals 15 residues. Germline V gives CDR1 MNHNY, CDR2 SVGAGI (reference sequence). CDR3 coding DNA: TGTGCCAGCAGTAACGTACAGGGCGTAGGCACTGAAGCTTTCTTT. Translated, it gives CASSNVQGVGTEAFF.

V gene TRBV15 combines with J gene TRBJ1-1; a weak D match, TRBD1 (5 bases). The CDR3 has 15 amino acids. Germline loops: CDR1 LNHNV, CDR2 YYDKDF (reference sequence). V gave up 0 bases and J gave up 3 bases, with 11 bases separating them. This chain's CDR3 is CATSREGAGYTEAFF. In DNA, the CDR3 is TGTGCCACCAGCAGAGAAGGGGCAGGGTACACTGAAGCTTTCTTT.

As DNA, the CDR3 is TGTGCCAGCAGCTCCGACAGGGAAGGTCAGAATGAAAAACTGTTTTTT. This codes for CASSSDREGQNEKLFF. V gene TRBV7-9 combines with J gene TRBJ1-4; TRBD1 aligns across 7 bases. The germline CDR1 and CDR2 sequences are SEHNR and FQNEAQ (reference sequence). The J segment lost 5 bases and the V segment lost 4 bases, leaving 10 bases of the junction unmatched. This CDR3 spans 16 amino acids.

The CDR3 spells CASSPRLANYNEQFF. DNA of the CDR3: TGTGCCAGCAGCCCACGACTAGCGAACTACAATGAGCAGTTCTTC. J is TRBJ2-1 and V is TRBV7-9; 8 bases agree with TRBD2. After removal of 5 bases from V and 3 bases from J, the junction contained 6 bases not matched to a gene. In germline, CDR1 is SEHNR, CDR2 FQNEAQ (reference sequence). The CDR3 has 15 amino acids.

The V and J genes are TRBV30 and TRBJ2-5, with D possibly matching TRBD2 (5 bases). The germline V and J ends were trimmed by 5 bases and 8 bases, with 15 bases remaining between them. The germline V gene encodes CDR1 GTSNPN and CDR2 SVGIG (reference sequence). This CDR3 spans 12 amino acids. The CDR3 here is CAWGILEETQYF. CDR3 nucleotide sequence: TGTGCCTGGGGAATTTTGGAGGAAACCCAGTACTTC.

The chain combines TRBV7-3 with TRBJ1-3; 7 bases match TRBD1. Losses at the gene ends were 10 bases for V and 0 bases for J; bases not matched to a gene: 9. This CDR3 has 15 residues. The germline CDR1 and CDR2 sequences are SGHTA and FQGTGA. CDR3 residues: CAIPEGQSSGNTIYF. CDR3 nucleotides: TGTGCCATCCCCGAGGGACAGAGCTCTGGAAACACCATATATTTT.

The rearrangement joins TRBV7-9 to TRBJ2-7, with TRBD1 as a possible D gene (5 bases). CDR1 and CDR2 (germline): SEHNR, FQNEAQ (reference sequence). This CDR3 spans 14 amino acids. V was cut by 1 base and J by 3 bases, with 10 bases left in between. The CDR3 is CASSLGQINYEQYF. Here the CDR3 DNA reads TGTGCCAGCAGCTTAGGACAGATCAACTACGAGCAGTACTTC. Together with reference TRBV7-9 and TRBJ2-7, the CDR3 gives the full variable domain: DTGVSQNPRHKITKRGQNVTFRCDPISEHNRLYWYRQTLGQGPEFLTYFQNEAQLEKSRLLSDRFSAERPKGSFSTLEIQRTEQGDSAMYLCASSLGQINYEQYFGPGTRLTVT.

J is TRBJ1-2 and V is TRBV28; 8 bases are a match to TRBD1. CDR1 and CDR2 (germline): MDHEN, SYDVKM. Trimming removed 5 bases from V and 5 bases from J; junction bases left unmatched: 10. The CDR3 has 15 residues. The CDR3: CASSPSGGARYGYTF. CDR3 DNA: TGTGCCAGCAGTCCCTCAGGGGGCGCGAGGTATGGCTACACCTTC.

This chain uses TRBV9 with TRBJ1-2; D is undetermined. Between the trimmed V and J ends, which lost 0 bases and 4 bases, there was a span of 10 bases. From germline, CDR1 is SGDLS and CDR2 YYNGEE. CDR3 length: 14 amino acids. The DNA for the CDR3 is TGTGCCAGCAGCGTAGGTGATGGGAGCTATGGCTACACCTTC. Translated: CASSVGDGSYGYTF.

This chain connects TRBV27 to TRBJ2-3; 9 nucleotides agree with TRBD2. This CDR3 spans 15 amino acids. Trimming removed 3 bases from V and 6 bases from J; junction bases left unmatched: 7. Germline CDR1 and CDR2: MNHEY and SMNVEV (reference sequence). As DNA, the CDR3 is TGTGCCAGCAGTTTCGGGGGACTAGCTGCGGATACGCAGTATTTT. Encoded protein: CASSFGGLAADTQYF.

The rearrangement links TRBV30 to TRBJ1-1; 7 positions match TRBD1. CDR3 length equals 12 residues. The germline gives CDR1 GTSNPN, CDR2 SVGIG (reference sequence). Trimming cost V 5 bases and J 2 bases; bases outside gene matches: 2. CDR3 sequence (DNA): TGTGCCTGGCAGGGGGTTAACACTGAAGCTTTCTTT. This sequence encodes CAWQGVNTEAFF. The full variable domain, with the rest looked up from reference TRBV30 and TRBJ1-1, is SQTIHQWPATLVQPVGSPLSLECTVEGTSNPNLYWYRQAAGRGLQLLFYSVGIGQISSEVPQNLSASRPQDRQFILSSKKLLLSDSGFYLCAWQGVNTEAFFGQGTRLTVV.

This sequence joins TRBV11-2 and TRBJ1-4; TRBD1 aligns across 8 bases. V gave up 6 bases and J gave up 7 bases; unmatched junction bases: 13. Germline CDR1 reads SGHAT; CDR2 reads FQNNGV. The CDR3 is made up of 16 amino acids. The CDR3 protein is CASRPYQGAEGEKLFF. The CDR3 nucleotides read TGTGCCAGCAGACCCTACCAGGGGGCTGAGGGTGAAAAACTGTTTTTT.

V is TRBV11-2 and J is TRBJ1-1; 9 bases are a match to TRBD1. Germline V gene lookup returns CDR1 SGHAT and CDR2 FQNNGV. The length of the CDR3 is 16 residues. The ends lost 4 bases at V and 1 base at J; junction bases unmatched: 7. CDR3 in DNA: TGTGCCAGCAGCTACCCACAGGGGGCTAGGAACACTGAAGCTTTCTTT. This translates into CASSYPQGARNTEAFF.

V and J are TRBV7-2 and TRBJ2-5; D remains unclear. With 1 base removed from V and 2 bases from J, the gap between germline ends came to 14 bases. The CDR3 runs 16 residues. The germline V gene has CDR1 SGHTA and CDR2 FQGNSA. CDR3 in amino acids: CASSLVASLWQETQYF. The CDR3 nucleotides read TGTGCCAGCAGCTTAGTGGCCTCGTTGTGGCAAGAGACCCAGTACTTC.

V usage is TRBV11-2 and J usage is TRBJ1-3, with a weak D call TRBD1 (6 bases). Germline lookup yields CDR1 SGHAT and CDR2 FQNNGV. The CDR3 length is 18 residues. With 0 bases removed from V and 2 bases from J, the gap between germline ends came to 17 bases. The CDR3 reads CASSLDLDRSVPGNTIYF. CDR3 bases: TGTGCCAGCAGCTTAGACCTCGACAGGTCTGTTCCTGGAAACACCATATATTTT.

This clone was seen only a few times. The V gene is TRBV18, the J gene TRBJ1-4; D is perhaps TRBD1 (6 bases). Germline V lookup: CDR1 KGHSH, CDR2 LQKENI. The CDR3 covers 15 residues. The V end was cut by 2 bases, the J end by 5 bases, with 12 bases between. DNA of the CDR3: TGTGCCAGCTCACCAGGACAGTTGCGAAATGAAAAACTGTTTTTT. Translation: CASSPGQLRNEKLFF.